This entry features one T cell receptor beta chain sequence. Its antigen remains unidentified. A template switching step contributed a universal primer site, while unique molecular identifiers were present in the cDNA. TCRdb called the 5' RACE reads again in MiXCR, with one record for every CDR3 protein. Found here are about 220,000 distinct CDR3 sequences, 6% to 9% of them singletons; the top ten hold about 2%. This entry comes from a study of identical twins. Whole-study findings and limits: Excess sharing by twins proved weaker in beta out-of-frame sequences.

Germline V gene data show CDR1 as MNHNS and CDR2 as SASEGT. CDR3 length: 16 amino acids. Unmatched junction bases numbered 8, after V lost 5 bases and J lost 5 bases. Another study also made use of these data, one on yellow fever vaccine responses in identical twins.

The specimen sequenced was memory (CD45RO+) T cells sorted from blood. This chain links TRBV6-1 with TRBJ2-5; 13 bases are shared with TRBD2. This TCR was recovered from a woman aged 18-29 years in good health. CDR3 in amino acids: CASSRTSGSKGETQYF. DNA for the CDR3: TGTGCCAGCAGTCGGACTAGCGGGAGTAAGGGGGAGACCCAGTACTTC.